This TCR beta chain was sequenced for a study of cytomegalovirus exposure and HLA in healthy donors. Study conclusions and caveats: Reportedly, fewer N-insertions than the approximately 700-donor mean appeared in an Asian-associated ancestry cluster in a later analysis.

There were likely unrecorded immune exposures, though donors were nominally healthy when sampled. About this clone: Its antigen is as yet unknown.

In the PCR, 60 Vbeta and 13 Jbeta primers were used. TCRdb's copy holds only in-frame clones and misses some; the assay was immunoSEQ multiplex PCR. The data contain under 150,000 clones, roughly four fifths of them singletons. The clonotype originates from a man aged 35 to 55 in good health and CMV-seropositive. Source material: PBMCs.

The DNA of the CDR3 is TGTGCCAGCTCACGCCCCCAGGGCTCCTACAATGAGCAGTTCTTC. The encoded protein is CASSRPQGSYNEQFF. This chain connects TRBV18 to TRBJ2-1; tentative D call: TRBD1 (5 bases). The CDR3 runs 15 residues. V was clipped by 4 bases and J by 0 bases, with 10 bases between them. In germline, CDR1 is KGHSH, CDR2 LQKENI.